A single sample gave rise to the 31 T cell receptor beta chains below, sequenced in a study of blood T cell repertoires in COVID-19 (dated by TCRdb to the early 2020s). The library was prepared using the immunoSEQ multiplex PCR assay. The source is immuneACCESS, and TCRdb retained only in-frame sequences with V and J called. Part of the clones is not carried over; for the studies checked, unresolved V genes explain less than half of this, and the remainder is unexplained. Recorded for this sample are around 370,000 clones; around 87% of them occurred a single time. Under 6.5% of the sample belongs to the ten largest clones. Source material: peripheral blood. These receptors were collected from a woman aged 45-59 years with COVID-19, enrolled during active disease.

J is TRBJ1-5 and V is TRBV10-1, with 8 bases aligning to TRBD1. This CDR3 comprises 18 residues. Germline V gives CDR1 WNHNN, CDR2 SYGVQD (reference sequence). After removal of 7 bases from V and 6 bases from J, the junction contained 20 bases not matched to a gene. This CDR3 is CASIKDRDERNPVQPQHF. The CDR3 region has the DNA TGCGCCAGCATTAAGGACAGGGATGAACGCAATCCCGTTCAGCCCCAGCATTTT.

The chain employs TRBV29-1 and TRBJ2-5; 14 nucleotides line up with TRBD2. J gave up 4 bases and V 1 base, and 17 bases lay outside the gene matches. Germline lookup yields CDR1 SQVTM and CDR2 ANQGSEA. CDR3 length: 20 amino acids. CDR3 loop: CSVEAARLAGGPSAGETQYF. As DNA, the CDR3 is TGCAGCGTTGAAGCGGCGAGACTAGCGGGAGGGCCGTCGGCGGGAGAGACCCAGTACTTC.

This chain connects TRBV4-2 to TRBJ2-2, with 12 bases identical to TRBD2. The V gene's germline CDR1 is LGHNA and CDR2 YNFKEQ. V dropped 0 bases and J dropped 6; count of bases not matched to a gene: 8. This CDR3 region has 18 residues. CDR3 bases: TGTGCCAGCAGCCAAGATATCCTCCTAGCGGGAGGGCCCGGGGAGCTGTTTTTT. It specifies CASSQDILLAGGPGELFF.

The chain uses TRBV21-1 and TRBJ2-1; the listed D gene, TRBD1, was not tested against the DNA. TRBV21-1 represents a pseudogene. The CDR3 is 18 amino acids. The CDR3 loop is CASSKGGHGASGGDEQFF. CDR3 coding DNA: TGTGCCAGCAGCAAAGGAGGACACGGTGCCTCCGGCGGCGATGAGCAGTTCTTC.

The CDR3 region is CASSYSRVSYEQYF. DNA for the CDR3: TGTGCCAGCAGTTACAGCAGGGTTTCGTACGAGCAGTACTTC. The V and J genes are TRBV6-5 and TRBJ2-7, with D possibly being TRBD1 (5 bases). CDR1 is MNHEY and CDR2 is SVGAGI in the germline V gene. Trimming removed 2 bases from V and 4 bases from J, with 12 bases in between. The length of the CDR3 is 14 residues.

V and J are TRBV11-2 and TRBJ1-6; D gene unclear. CDR1 is SGHAT and CDR2 is FQNNGV in the germline V gene. This CDR3 contains 12 residues. Trimming took 5 bases from V and 13 from J, leaving 12 bases between them. As DNA, the CDR3 is TGTGCCAGCAGCCCTTATATTCTCCCCCTCCACTTT. Its translation: CASSPYILPLHF.

This chain links TRBV7-8 with TRBJ2-2, with a tentative D call TRBD2 (6 bases). CDR3 length: 15 residues. Germline V lookup: CDR1 SGHVS, CDR2 FQNEAQ. V lost 5 bases to trimming and J lost 2 bases, with 12 bases between them. As DNA, the CDR3 is TGTGCCAGCAGCCGGGACTCCATAAACACCGGGGAGCTGTTTTTT. It yields the protein CASSRDSINTGELFF.

The CDR3 loop reads CSVDGVRGGELFF. The CDR3 DNA reads TGCAGCGTTGACGGGGTTCGGGGTGGGGAGCTGTTTTTT. The rearrangement joins TRBV29-1 to TRBJ2-2, with D possibly matching TRBD2 (5 bases). The CDR3 extends over 13 amino acids. V lost 3 bases and J 8 bases, leaving 13 bases between the germline ends. Germline CDR1 and CDR2: SQVTM and ANQGSEA.

The gene calls are TRBV6-5 and TRBJ1-6, with TRBD1 matching 7 bases. CDR3 length: 13 amino acids. J lost 14 bases, V lost 5 bases, and 9 bases had no gene match. CDR1 and CDR2 from the germline V gene are MNHEY and SVGAGI. CDR3 coding DNA: TGTGCCAGCAGTCCAAACCTAGGACAGGCCCTCCACTTT. It codes for CASSPNLGQALHF.

The chain is built from TRBV2 and TRBJ2-3, with 10 positions matching TRBD2. This CDR3 has 15 residues. In germline, CDR1 is SNHLY, CDR2 FYNNEI. Trimming removed 5 bases from V and 1 base from J; junction bases left unmatched: 3. CDR3 sequence (DNA): TGTGCCAGCAGTCAGCGGGAGGGCGGCACAGATACGCAGTATTTT. It translates to CASSQREGGTDTQYF.

The rearrangement joins TRBV2 to TRBJ1-5; no reliable D call. Trimming left V 2 bases short and J 4 bases short, with 15 bases between. Germline lookup yields CDR1 SNHLY and CDR2 FYNNEI. The CDR3 contains 16 residues. The DNA of the CDR3 is TGTGCCAGCAGTGAATATGGGAGGTCGAGGAATCAGCCCCAGCATTTT. Translation gives CASSEYGRSRNQPQHF.

This clone showed up just a few times. This sample also contains other DNA sequences that code for the same CDR3. The chain uses TRBV6-5 and TRBJ2-7; the match to TRBD2 covers 12 bases. Germline CDR1 is MNHEY and CDR2 is SVGAGI. This CDR3 contains 15 residues. V was pared by 0 bases and J by 3 bases, with 0 bases of the junction left unmatched. The CDR3, as DNA: TGTGCCAGCAGTTACTCGACTAGCGGGAGCTACGAGCAGTACTTC. It translates to CASSYSTSGSYEQYF.

The chain joins TRBV6-2 or TRBV6-3 to TRBJ2-1; D is possibly TRBD2 (7 bases). The CDR3 is made up of 16 amino acids. V was clipped by 6 bases and J by 4 bases, with 19 bases between them. Germline CDR1 and CDR2: MNHEY and SVGEGT. The CDR3 spells CASSSHSAGAYNEQFF. The CDR3 DNA sequence: TGTGCCAGCAGCAGCCACTCGGCGGGGGCGTACAATGAGCAGTTCTTC.

This chain links TRBV27 with TRBJ2-7, with 11 bases that match TRBD2. V dropped 2 bases and J dropped 5; count of bases not matched to a gene: 8. The germline gives CDR1 MNHEY, CDR2 SMNVEV (reference sequence). This CDR3 has 16 residues. This CDR3 reads CASSLTQTSGNNEQYF. The CDR3 DNA follows: TGTGCCAGCAGTTTAACCCAGACTAGCGGGAACAACGAGCAGTACTTC.

The V gene is TRBV11-2, the J gene TRBJ2-7, with 8 bases aligning to TRBD2. The tail of the sequence fits TRBJ2-1 better, so the J call may be wrong. This CDR3 comprises 15 residues. Germline V gene lookup returns CDR1 SGHAT and CDR2 FQNNGV. The CDR3 region is CASSISSGSYNEQFF. DNA for the CDR3: TGTGCCAGCAGCATATCTAGCGGGTCCTACAATGAGCAGTTCTTC.

Here the CDR3 DNA reads TGTGCCAGTAGTAGACCAACAGGGGGCGATAATTCACCCCTCCACTTT. This gives the protein CASSRPTGGDNSPLHF. This chain connects TRBV19 to TRBJ1-6; the match to TRBD1 covers 9 bases. CDR1 is LNHDA and CDR2 is SQIVND in the germline V gene (reference sequence). CDR3 length: 16 amino acids. V lost 4 bases and J lost 5; bases outside the gene matches: 6.

The genes are TRBV6-5 and TRBJ1-3, with D unclear. This CDR3 region has 11 residues. The V and J ends lost 6 bases and 16 bases respectively, with 16 bases between them. Germline V gene lookup returns CDR1 MNHEY and CDR2 SVGAGI. The CDR3 spells CASSSSTGWYF. Written as DNA, the CDR3 is TGTGCCAGCAGCTCGAGTACGGGATGGTATTTT.

The rearrangement joins TRBV5-1 to TRBJ1-1; D is uncertain. V lost 2 bases and J lost 1, with 6 bases in between. The CDR3 runs 13 residues. Germline V lookup: CDR1 SGHRS, CDR2 YFSETQ. CDR3 sequence reads: CASSFRQNTEAFF. In DNA form, the CDR3 reads TGCGCCAGCAGCTTTAGACAGAACACTGAAGCTTTCTTT.

The gene calls are TRBV11-3 and TRBJ2-5, with 9 bases fitting TRBD2. The germline V gene has CDR1 SGHNT and CDR2 YENEEA. Trimming cost V 7 bases and J 7 bases; bases outside gene matches: 16. The CDR3 spans 16 residues. DNA for the CDR3: TGTGCCAGCACCCTAACGGGACTAGCCGGGGGGGGGACCCAGTACTTC. Protein sequence: CASTLTGLAGGGTQYF.

The J gene is TRBJ1-1, the V gene TRBV19; TRBD1 matches 7 bases. The CDR3 loop spans 12 amino acids. In germline, CDR1 is LNHDA, CDR2 SQIVND (reference sequence). The junction had 4 bases not matched to a gene; V was cut back by 4 bases and J by 8 bases. Written as DNA, the CDR3 is TGTGCCAGTAGTAAGGCGGACAGGGAAGCTTTCTTT. Translating gives CASSKADREAFF.

The chain couples TRBV4-3 to TRBJ1-4; D ambiguous. The CDR3 extends over 15 amino acids. Germline assignment: CDR1 LGHNA and CDR2 YSLEER. V lost 0 bases and J lost 6, with 11 bases in between. The CDR3 region is CASSQDSGLDEKLFF. The CDR3 DNA reads as TGCGCCAGCAGCCAAGATTCCGGGTTGGATGAAAAACTGTTTTTT.

V gene TRBV16 combines with J gene TRBJ1-1; D is uncertain. Germline values: CDR1 KGHSY, CDR2 FQNENV. Trimming left V 5 bases short and J 11 bases short, with 15 bases between. The CDR3 is 12 residues long. The CDR3 DNA reads as TGTGCCAGCAGCACTGAGGGAGTAGTTGCTTTCTTT. As protein: CASSTEGVVAFF.

The sample holds one count of this clone. This may be a read error: a much more frequent sequence differs by one nucleotide. For the CDR3, the DNA is TGTGCCAGTAGTATCGGAGGGATAGGCTACACCTTC. This encodes CASSIGGIGYTF. This chain connects TRBV19 to TRBJ1-2, with D hard to call. The CDR3 loop spans 12 amino acids. Between the trimmed V and J ends, which lost 3 bases and 8 bases, there was a span of 10 bases. Germline V gene data show CDR1 as LNHDA and CDR2 as SQIVND (reference sequence).

The V call is TRBV7-9, the J call TRBJ1-1; 7 bases align to TRBD1. The CDR3 extends over 14 amino acids. With V trimmed by 5 bases and J by 7 bases, 10 bases remained unmatched. Germline V gene lookup returns CDR1 SEHNR and CDR2 FQNEAQ (reference sequence). The CDR3 loop reads CASSLSRGDSEAFF. In nucleotides, the CDR3 is TGTGCCAGCAGCCTAAGTCGTGGGGACAGTGAAGCTTTCTTT.

The rearrangement uses TRBV16 and TRBJ1-1, with D possibly being TRBD1 (5 bases). The V and J ends lost 4 bases and 2 bases respectively, with 8 bases between them. Germline V gene data show CDR1 as KGHSY and CDR2 as FQNENV. The CDR3 loop spans 13 amino acids. This CDR3 is CASSRQLNTEAFF. The CDR3 coding sequence is TGTGCCAGCAGCCGACAGTTAAACACTGAAGCTTTCTTT.

A single count supports this clone. The V call is TRBV5-1, the J call TRBJ2-1, with 13 bases aligning to TRBD2. Germline V lookup: CDR1 SGHRS, CDR2 YFSETQ. V was pared by 5 bases and J by 9 bases, with 14 bases of the junction left unmatched. The CDR3 is 17 amino acids. The CDR3 loop is CASSRGLAGEIWREQFF. The CDR3, as DNA: TGCGCCAGCAGTCGAGGACTAGCGGGAGAGATTTGGCGTGAGCAGTTCTTC.

J is TRBJ2-1 and V is TRBV6-5, with 12 bases that match TRBD2. V lost 0 bases and J lost 9; bases outside the gene matches: 6. The CDR3 has 16 residues. From germline, CDR1 is MNHEY and CDR2 SVGAGI. CDR3 in DNA: TGTGCCAGCAGTTACTCACGGACTAGCGGGGAACTTGAGCAGTTCTTC. This sequence encodes CASSYSRTSGELEQFF.

V usage is TRBV11-3 and J usage is TRBJ2-1; D perhaps matches TRBD1 (5 bases). This CDR3 contains 13 residues. Per the germline V gene, CDR1 is SGHNT and CDR2 is YENEEA. V was cut by 5 bases and J by 13 bases, with 18 bases left in between. The CDR3 here is CASSEIQGLLQFF. The CDR3 coding sequence is TGTGCCAGCAGCGAAATCCAGGGTCTCCTACAGTTCTTC.

The chain has TRBV11-1 and TRBJ2-3; maybe TRBD2 (6 bases). The V gene's germline CDR1 is SGHAT and CDR2 FQDESV (reference sequence). With 5 bases removed from V and 10 bases from J, the gap between germline ends came to 16 bases. This CDR3 is 13 amino acids long. The CDR3: CASSPRGFAAQYF. The CDR3, as DNA: TGTGCCAGCAGCCCCCGGGGGTTTGCGGCGCAGTATTTT.

This chain joins TRBV7-9 and TRBJ1-3; 8 bases match TRBD1. Germline CDR1 reads SEHNR; CDR2 reads FQNEAQ (reference sequence). This CDR3 has 17 amino acids. Germline trimming cut 4 bases from V and 0 bases from J; bases unmatched to any gene: 8. Here the CDR3 DNA reads TGTGCCAGCAGCTCAATTCAGGGGGCCCGCTCTGGAAACACCATATATTTT. Amino acids: CASSSIQGARSGNTIYF.

The CDR3 protein is CAWRGRSTGEAFF. The CDR3, as DNA: TGTGCCTGGAGGGGCAGGTCAACTGGTGAAGCTTTCTTT. The rearrangement uses TRBV30 and TRBJ1-1; D gene unclear. The CDR3 is 13 amino acids. V dropped 3 bases and J dropped 7 bases, with 15 bases sitting between them. Germline CDR1 GTSNPN, CDR2 SVGIG (reference sequence).